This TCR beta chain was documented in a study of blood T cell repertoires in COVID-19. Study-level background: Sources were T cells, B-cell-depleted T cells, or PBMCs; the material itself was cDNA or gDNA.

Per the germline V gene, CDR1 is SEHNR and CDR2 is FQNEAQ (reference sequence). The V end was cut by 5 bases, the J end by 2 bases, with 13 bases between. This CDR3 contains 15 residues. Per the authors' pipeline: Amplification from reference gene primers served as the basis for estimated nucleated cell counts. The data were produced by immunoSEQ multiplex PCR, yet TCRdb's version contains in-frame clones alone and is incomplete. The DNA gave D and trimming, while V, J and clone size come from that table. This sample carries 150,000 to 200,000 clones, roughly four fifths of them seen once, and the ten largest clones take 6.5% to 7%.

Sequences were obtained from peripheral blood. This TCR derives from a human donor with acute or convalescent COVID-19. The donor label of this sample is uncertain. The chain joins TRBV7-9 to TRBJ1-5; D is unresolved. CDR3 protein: CASSASGQGNQPQHF. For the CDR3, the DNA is TGTGCCAGCAGCGCTTCAGGCCAGGGCAATCAGCCCCAGCATTTT.